The 14 T cell receptor beta chains below were found in one sample sequenced in a study of cytomegalovirus exposure and HLA in healthy donors. The method was immunoSEQ multiplex PCR; TCRdb's version includes in-frame clones alone and lacks a portion of them. The table has 120,000 to 150,000 clones, roughly 89% seen once. The sequenced material came from PBMCs. Receptors originate from a man aged 18 to 29 in good health and CMV-seropositive.

The rearrangement links TRBV18 to TRBJ2-7; unclear D gene. The CDR3 has 15 amino acids. V gave up 3 bases and J gave up 1 base, with 13 bases separating them. Germline CDR1 and CDR2: KGHSH and LQKENI. As DNA, the CDR3 is TGTGCCAGCTCACCTTACGCGGCGAAGTCCTACGAGCAGTACTTC. Translation: CASSPYAAKSYEQYF.

This clone has more than one count but fewer than ten. V and J are TRBV7-2 and TRBJ2-1; 13 bases match TRBD2. Germline CDR1 reads SGHTA; CDR2 reads FQGNSA. The CDR3 is 18 residues long. J gave up 7 bases and V 5 bases, and 14 bases lay outside the gene matches. The CDR3 nucleotides are TGTGCCAGCAGCAGGGTAGGAACTAGCGGGGGGGCAGGGAATGAGCAGTTCTTC. Protein product: CASSRVGTSGGAGNEQFF.

This sequence joins TRBV5-4 and TRBJ2-1; 10 bases are a match to TRBD2. Germline trimming cut 4 bases from V and 14 bases from J; bases unmatched to any gene: 12. Germline V gives CDR1 SGHNT, CDR2 YYREEE (reference sequence). The CDR3 sequence is 14 residues long. The CDR3: CASSLTSGKGVEFF. For the CDR3, the DNA is TGTGCCAGCAGCCTTACTAGCGGGAAGGGTGTTGAGTTCTTC.

In DNA, the CDR3 is TGTGCCAGCAGCTTGGGGAGTGTTAACTATGGCTACACCTTC. This encodes CASSLGSVNYGYTF. This rearrangement joins TRBV5-5 to TRBJ1-2; no firm D call. Per the germline V gene, CDR1 is SGHKS and CDR2 is YYEKEE (reference sequence). The CDR3 is 14 residues long. Deletions cut 0 bases from V and 1 base from J, with 7 bases between.

This chain connects TRBV6-4 to TRBJ1-2; 7 positions agree with TRBD1. The CDR3 runs 15 residues. Germline CDR1 and CDR2: MRHNA and SNTAGT. V dropped 9 bases and J dropped 6; count of bases not matched to a gene: 16. The CDR3 protein is CARVRGPFVRDGYTF. The CDR3 DNA reads as TGTGCCAGGGTAAGGGGGCCCTTCGTTCGGGATGGCTACACCTTC.

The chain combines TRBV12-5 with TRBJ1-1; D gene ambiguous. This CDR3 is built from 12 residues. Per the germline V gene, CDR1 is LGHNT and CDR2 is FRNRAP. V lost 6 bases, J lost 4 bases, and 9 bases lay in between. The CDR3 region has the DNA TGTGCTAGTGGCCAGGAGGGCACTGAAGCTTTCTTT. Its protein product is CASGQEGTEAFF.

The chain has TRBV11-2 and TRBJ1-2; the match to TRBD1 covers 7 bases. The CDR3 runs 14 residues. Per germline, CDR1 SGHAT and CDR2 FQNNGV. Trimming removed 6 bases from V and 1 base from J; junction bases left unmatched: 5. The CDR3 region is CASRATGFNYGYTF. The CDR3 nucleotides are TGTGCCAGCAGAGCGACAGGGTTTAACTATGGCTACACCTTC.

This rearrangement joins TRBV27 to TRBJ1-1; 7 nucleotides match TRBD1. This CDR3 spans 14 amino acids. V lost 6 bases, J lost 4 bases, and 8 bases stayed unmatched. Germline lookup yields CDR1 MNHEY and CDR2 SMNVEV (reference sequence). The CDR3 spells CASRDGGQTTEAFF. Written as DNA, the CDR3 is TGTGCCAGCAGGGACGGGGGACAGACCACTGAAGCTTTCTTT.

The chain is built from TRBV6-4 and TRBJ2-1, with 7 bases identical to TRBD2. Germline assignment: CDR1 MRHNA and CDR2 SNTAGT. This CDR3 is 15 amino acids long. With 3 bases clipped from V and 2 bases from J, the junction kept 4 bases outside the gene matches. This chain's CDR3 is CASSEKRDPYNEQFF. As DNA, the CDR3 is TGTGCCAGCAGTGAAAAGCGGGACCCCTACAATGAGCAGTTCTTC.

The V and J genes are TRBV6-4 and TRBJ2-7; D is possibly TRBD2 (6 bases). The CDR3 sequence is 13 residues long. The V end lost 2 bases, the J end lost 5 bases, and 10 bases lay between the germline ends. Per the germline V gene, CDR1 is MRHNA and CDR2 is SNTAGT. In DNA, the CDR3 is TGTGCCAGCAGTGACAGGACTATTCACGAGCAGTACTTC. Translation: CASSDRTIHEQYF.

J is TRBJ1-5 and V is TRBV6-1; D ambiguous. The germline V gene has CDR1 MNHNS and CDR2 SASEGT. The CDR3 length is 13 residues. Trimming pared 4 bases from V and 3 bases from J, leaving 7 bases between. Here the CDR3 DNA reads TGTGCCAGCAGTGGGGCCCTCAATCAGCCCCAGCATTTT. It translates to CASSGALNQPQHF.

This clone was seen once. The rearrangement links TRBV7-8 to TRBJ2-4; the D gene is possibly TRBD2 (5 bases). CDR3 length equals 13 residues. The germline V and J ends were trimmed by 5 bases and 2 bases, with 7 bases remaining between them. Germline CDR1 SGHVS, CDR2 FQNEAQ. Here the CDR3 reads CASSPGSKNIQYF. The DNA for the CDR3 is TGTGCCAGCAGCCCGGGGTCCAAAAACATTCAGTACTTC. Together with reference TRBV7-8 and TRBJ2-4, the CDR3 gives the full variable domain: GAGVSQSPRYKVAKRGQDVALRCDPISGHVSLFWYQQALGQGPEFLTYFQNEAQLDKSGLPSDRFFAERPEGSVSTLKIQRTQQEDSAVYLCASSPGSKNIQYFGAGTRLSVL.

J is TRBJ1-4 and V is TRBV15, with TRBD1 identical over 7 bases. Per germline, CDR1 LNHNV and CDR2 YYDKDF (reference sequence). The CDR3 contains 15 residues. Trimming removed 2 bases from V and 4 bases from J; junction bases left unmatched: 4. The CDR3 spells CATSRSGQFNEKLFF. The CDR3 region has the DNA TGTGCCACCAGCAGATCGGGACAGTTTAATGAAAAACTGTTTTTT.

The rearrangement joins TRBV29-1 to TRBJ1-2, with a tentative D call TRBD1 (5 bases). Germline V lookup: CDR1 SQVTM, CDR2 ANQGSEA. The CDR3 spans 13 residues. V was clipped by 4 bases and J by 2 bases, with 11 bases between them. The DNA of the CDR3 is TGCAGCGTTGGATCAGGGAGGAACTATGGCTACACCTTC. Protein: CSVGSGRNYGYTF.